Reported below is one TCR beta chain. The V gene lost 3 bases and the J gene lost 5 bases, with 14 bases spanning the gap. CDR3 size: 15 residues. The germline CDR1 and CDR2 sequences are LNHDA and SQIVND (reference sequence). The record originates from a study of T cells in Graves' hyperthyroidism and ophthalmopathy. On the study more broadly: At the time of initial diagnosis and before any treatment, peripheral blood was collected.

RNA transcripts were the template for amplifying TCR beta CDR3 regions. The HTBI primer set drove a first-round RT-PCR of the TCR CDR3. TCRdb recomputed calls from the multiplex PCR reads with MiXCR, one row per CDR3 protein. The table records about 400,000 distinct CDR3 sequences, approximately 15% of them present only once. The TCR sequence derives from a woman younger than 45 with Graves' hyperthyroidism. The source material was blood. The chain carries TRBV19 and TRBJ2-1, with TRBD1 as a possible D gene (5 bases). The chain's CDR3 is CASSILQAAHNEQFF. In DNA form, the CDR3 reads TGTGCCAGTAGTATCTTACAGGCTGCGCACAATGAGCAGTTCTTC.